The 19 T cell receptor beta chains given below trace back to one sample, sequenced in a study. TCRdb redid the calling of the RT-PCR reads with MiXCR, one entry per CDR3 protein. The sample contains 550,000 to 750,000 distinct CDR3 sequences, over 12% of which appear only once. Sequencing used memory CD4+ T cells from blood. Receptor source: a female donor in good health, serving as a healthy control.

This clonotype occurred many times. This chain uses TRBV29-1 with TRBJ2-5; 8 bases align to TRBD1. Germline V CDR1 and CDR2: SQVTM, ANQGSEA. With 5 bases clipped from V and 5 bases from J, the junction kept 7 bases outside the gene matches. This CDR3 comprises 13 residues. DNA for the CDR3: TGCAGCGTTCGTCGGACAGGGCGGGAGACCCAGTACTTC. Amino acid sequence: CSVRRTGRETQYF.

This clonotype was seen a few times. The chain has TRBV11-2 and TRBJ2-2; D is perhaps TRBD1 (6 bases). V gave up 5 bases and J gave up 3 bases, with 19 bases separating them. The CDR3 consists of 17 residues. CDR1 is SGHAT, CDR2 FQNNGV, per germline. CDR3 nucleotides: TGTGCCAGCAGCCCTAGTATCGACAGGAGATACACCGGGGAGCTGTTTTTT. It is translated as CASSPSIDRRYTGELFF. Combining the CDR3 with reference TRBV11-2 and TRBJ2-2 gives the whole variable domain EAGVAQSPRYKIIEKRQSVAFWCNPISGHATLYWYQQILGQGPKLLIQFQNNGVVDDSQLPKDRFSAERLKGVDSTLKIQPAKLEDSAVYLCASSPSIDRRYTGELFFGEGSRLTVL.

This clonotype was observed a handful of times. The chain combines TRBV5-5 with TRBJ1-5; D perhaps matches TRBD1 (6 bases). The CDR3 consists of 15 residues. V gave up 2 bases and J gave up 6 bases, with 15 bases separating them. Germline V gene lookup returns CDR1 SGHKS and CDR2 YYEKEE (reference sequence). CDR3 sequence: CASSFTGLEGQPQHF. In DNA, the CDR3 is TGTGCCAGCAGCTTCACAGGGTTAGAGGGTCAGCCCCAGCATTTT.

The genes are TRBV11-2 and TRBJ2-4; 8 positions agree with TRBD1. CDR3 size: 13 residues. The ends lost 5 bases at V and 11 bases at J; junction bases unmatched: 8. Germline lookup yields CDR1 SGHAT and CDR2 FQNNGV. For the CDR3, the DNA is TGTGCCAGCAGCCCTGTTTCGACAGGGGTTCAGTACTTC. Translation: CASSPVSTGVQYF.

Note on this clonotype: Because the CDR3 is missing its conserved closing phenylalanine or tryptophan, this is likely a read error. The J gene is TRBJ1-1, the V gene TRBV5-1; D uncertain. CDR1 SGHRS and CDR2 YFSETQ come from the germline V gene. V was cut by 5 bases and J by 0 bases, with 11 bases left in between. There are 14 residues in the CDR3. The CDR3 here is CASRAGAMNTEAFS. The CDR3 nucleotides read TGCGCCAGCAGGGCAGGAGCGATGAACACTGAAGCTTTCTCT.

This clonotype turned up a few times. The rearrangement uses TRBV11-2 and TRBJ1-6; D remains unclear. Per germline, CDR1 SGHAT and CDR2 FQNNGV. The CDR3 consists of 15 residues. V lost 0 bases and J 9 bases, leaving 12 bases between the germline ends. CDR3 sequence reads: CASSLDGGLSSPLHF. The CDR3 nucleotides read TGTGCCAGCAGCTTAGATGGTGGGTTGAGTTCACCCCTCCACTTT.

This clonotype was found many times. The chain joins TRBV12-3 or TRBV12-4 to TRBJ2-7, with D perhaps TRBD1 or TRBD2 (5 bases each). The CDR3 has 17 amino acids. The V end was cut by 5 bases, the J end by 3 bases, with 23 bases between. In DNA, the CDR3 is TGTGCCAGCAGTCCGTTTAGTTGGTTTGAGGGGAACTACGAGCAGTACTTC. Its translation: CASSPFSWFEGNYEQYF.

The chain recombines TRBV7-8 with TRBJ2-7; 8 nucleotides match TRBD2. Germline CDR1 SGHVS, CDR2 FQNEAQ. CDR3 length equals 18 residues. The ends lost 5 bases at V and 2 bases at J; junction bases unmatched: 17. The CDR3 region has the DNA TGTGCCAGCAGCCCCCCAACGGGGGGGGTTGGAGGGGCCTACGAGCAGTACTTC. The encoded protein is CASSPPTGGVGGAYEQYF.

The CDR3 nucleotides read TGTGCCAGCAGTTTTACAGGCGGGACGGAGTTCTTC. Protein: CASSFTGGTEFF. This chain links TRBV12-3 or TRBV12-4 with TRBJ2-1; possible D gene TRBD2, 6 bases. The V and J ends lost 3 bases and 14 bases respectively, with 14 bases between them. This CDR3 is 12 amino acids long.

This chain joins TRBV15 and TRBJ2-5, with TRBD2 matching over 7 bases. Trimming took 0 bases from V and 7 from J; bases not matched to a gene: 5. Germline CDR1 and CDR2: LNHNV and YYDKDF (reference sequence). The CDR3 is 14 residues long. CDR3 sequence (DNA): TGTGCCACCAGCAGAGACCTAGGCGGGGGGACCCAGTACTTC. The encoded protein is CATSRDLGGGTQYF.

This clonotype was recorded a few times. CDR3 in amino acids: CASKTSGTNRDTQYF. The CDR3 bases are TGTGCCAGCAAGACTAGCGGGACAAACAGGGATACGCAGTATTTT. V is TRBV12-3 or TRBV12-4 and J is TRBJ2-3; 11 bases map to TRBD2. V gave up 7 bases and J gave up 6 bases; unmatched junction bases: 9. This CDR3 spans 15 amino acids.

This clonotype was found a few times. V usage is TRBV29-1 and J usage is TRBJ1-1; 7 positions match TRBD1. V lost 6 bases to trimming and J lost 0 bases; unmatched junction nucleotides: 7. The CDR3 is made up of 14 amino acids. Germline loops: CDR1 SQVTM, CDR2 ANQGSEA. The DNA for the CDR3 is TGCAGCGTCGCTGTGGGGACAGTGAACACTGAAGCTTTCTTT. Translated, it gives CSVAVGTVNTEAFF.

This clonotype was picked up a small number of times. The chain recombines TRBV11-2 with TRBJ1-5, with a tentative D call TRBD1 (5 bases). Trimming shortened V by 5 bases and J by 9 bases, and 17 bases separated the two germline ends. This CDR3 region has 14 residues. Germline values: CDR1 SGHAT, CDR2 FQNNGV. CDR3 sequence: CASSPTVTTGPQHF. Here the CDR3 DNA reads TGTGCCAGCAGCCCGACAGTTACCACGGGGCCCCAGCATTTT.

The V call is TRBV4-3, the J call TRBJ2-3, with D hard to call. CDR3 length: 16 residues. The germline V gene has CDR1 LGHNA and CDR2 YSLEER. Trimming left V 7 bases short and J 6 bases short, with 23 bases between. The CDR3 sequence is CASTLSVTRIGDTQYF. The DNA for the CDR3 is TGCGCCAGCACCCTTTCGGTGACCAGGATTGGGGATACGCAGTATTTT.

The chain couples TRBV30 to TRBJ2-2; 11 nucleotides line up with TRBD1. Losses at the gene ends were 4 bases for V and 3 bases for J; bases not matched to a gene: 7. Germline lookup yields CDR1 GTSNPN and CDR2 SVGIG (reference sequence). The CDR3 covers 16 residues. The DNA for the CDR3 is TGTGCCTGGACTGCCGGGACAGGGGGGGACACCGGGGAGCTGTTTTTT. Its translation is CAWTAGTGGDTGELFF.

This clonotype was observed many times. The chain recombines TRBV12-3 or TRBV12-4 with TRBJ2-7; D ambiguous. Between the trimmed V and J ends, which lost 5 bases and 2 bases, there was a span of 16 bases. The length of the CDR3 is 15 residues. CDR3 amino acids: CASSPPEPQPYEQYF. The CDR3 nucleotides are TGTGCCAGCAGTCCGCCGGAACCACAGCCCTACGAGCAGTACTTC.

The gene calls are TRBV9 and TRBJ1-1, with D uncertain. The CDR3 consists of 15 residues. In germline, CDR1 is SGDLS, CDR2 YYNGEE. V lost 3 bases to trimming and J lost 1 base, with 13 bases between them. The CDR3 sequence is CASSARTDPNTEAFF. The CDR3 DNA reads TGTGCCAGCAGCGCCAGGACGGACCCGAACACTGAAGCTTTCTTT.

This clonotype is a singleton in its sample. The chain combines TRBV6-5 with TRBJ2-3, with D possibly called TRBD1 or TRBD2 (7 bases each). V lost 6 bases, J lost 6 bases, and 19 bases lay in between. Germline-derived CDR1 and CDR2 are MNHEY and SVGAGI. This CDR3 is 15 amino acids long. The CDR3 sequence is CASRPLTGRGDTQYF. The DNA of the CDR3 is TGTGCCAGCAGGCCTCTGACAGGGCGGGGGGATACGCAGTATTTT.

This clonotype has only a few counts. The rearrangement uses TRBV3-1 and TRBJ2-7; D is ambiguous. Trimming removed 0 bases from V and 2 bases from J, with 11 bases in between. This CDR3 has 15 amino acids. Germline values: CDR1 LGHDT, CDR2 YNNKEL (reference sequence). The CDR3 nucleotides are TGTGCCAGCAGCCAAGAGCTTGGCGGAGCCTACGAGCAGTACTTC. This translates into CASSQELGGAYEQYF.